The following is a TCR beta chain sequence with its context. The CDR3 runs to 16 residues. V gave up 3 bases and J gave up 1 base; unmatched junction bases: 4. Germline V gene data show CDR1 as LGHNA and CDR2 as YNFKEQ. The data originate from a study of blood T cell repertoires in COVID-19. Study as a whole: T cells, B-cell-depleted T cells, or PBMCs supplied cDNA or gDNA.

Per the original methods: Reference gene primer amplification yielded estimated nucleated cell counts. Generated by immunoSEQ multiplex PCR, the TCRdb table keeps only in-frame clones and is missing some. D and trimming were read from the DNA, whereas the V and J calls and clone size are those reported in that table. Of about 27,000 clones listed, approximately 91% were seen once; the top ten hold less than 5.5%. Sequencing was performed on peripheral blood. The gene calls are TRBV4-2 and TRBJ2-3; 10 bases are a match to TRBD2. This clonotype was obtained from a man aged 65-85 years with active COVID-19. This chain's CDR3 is CASSQAGTSGTDTQYF. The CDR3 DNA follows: TGTGCCAGCAGCCAGGCCGGGACTAGCGGCACAGATACGCAGTATTTT.